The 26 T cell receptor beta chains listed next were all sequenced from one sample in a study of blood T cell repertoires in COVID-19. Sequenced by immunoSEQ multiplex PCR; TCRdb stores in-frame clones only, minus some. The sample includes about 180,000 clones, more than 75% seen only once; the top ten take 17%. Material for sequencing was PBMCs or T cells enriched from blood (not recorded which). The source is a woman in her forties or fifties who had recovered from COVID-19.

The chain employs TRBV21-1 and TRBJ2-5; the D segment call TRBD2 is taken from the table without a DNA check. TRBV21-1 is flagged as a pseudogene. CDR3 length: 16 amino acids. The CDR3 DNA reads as TGTGCCAGCAGCAAAACTAGCGGGAGAGGGGAGGAGACCCAGTACTTC. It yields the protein CASSKTSGRGEETQYF.

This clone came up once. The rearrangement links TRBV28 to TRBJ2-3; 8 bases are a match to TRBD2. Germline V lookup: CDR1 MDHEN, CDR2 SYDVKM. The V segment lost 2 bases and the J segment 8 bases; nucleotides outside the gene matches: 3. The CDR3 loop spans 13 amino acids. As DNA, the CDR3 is TGTGCCAGCAGTTTAGCGGGAGGAAGTACGCAGTATTTT. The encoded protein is CASSLAGGSTQYF.

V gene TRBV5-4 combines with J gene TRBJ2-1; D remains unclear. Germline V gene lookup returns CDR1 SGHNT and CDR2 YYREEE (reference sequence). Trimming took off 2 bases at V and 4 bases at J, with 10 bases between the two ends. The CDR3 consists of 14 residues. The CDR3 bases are TGTGCCAGCAGCTTTACATCGCCTTACAATGAGCAGTTCTTC. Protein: CASSFTSPYNEQFF.

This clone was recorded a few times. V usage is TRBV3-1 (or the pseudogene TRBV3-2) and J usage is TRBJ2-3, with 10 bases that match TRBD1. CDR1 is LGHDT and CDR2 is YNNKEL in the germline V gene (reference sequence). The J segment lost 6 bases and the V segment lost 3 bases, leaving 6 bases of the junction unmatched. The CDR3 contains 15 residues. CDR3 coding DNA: TGTGCCAGCAGCCAGGGGACAGGGGCGCGGGATACGCAGTATTTT. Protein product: CASSQGTGARDTQYF.

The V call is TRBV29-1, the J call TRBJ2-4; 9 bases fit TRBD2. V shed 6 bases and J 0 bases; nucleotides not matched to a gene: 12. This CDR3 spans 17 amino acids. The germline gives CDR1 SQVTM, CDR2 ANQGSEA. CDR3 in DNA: TGCAGCGTGGCCGGAGCGGGGGGCGATATAGCCAAAAACATTCAGTACTTC. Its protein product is CSVAGAGGDIAKNIQYF.

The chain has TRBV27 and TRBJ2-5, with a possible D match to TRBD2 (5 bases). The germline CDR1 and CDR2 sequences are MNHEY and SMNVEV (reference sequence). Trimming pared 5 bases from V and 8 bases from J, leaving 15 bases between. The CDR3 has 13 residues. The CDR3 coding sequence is TGTGCCAGCAGTAGAGGGCCCTGGGGAACCCAGTACTTC. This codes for CASSRGPWGTQYF.

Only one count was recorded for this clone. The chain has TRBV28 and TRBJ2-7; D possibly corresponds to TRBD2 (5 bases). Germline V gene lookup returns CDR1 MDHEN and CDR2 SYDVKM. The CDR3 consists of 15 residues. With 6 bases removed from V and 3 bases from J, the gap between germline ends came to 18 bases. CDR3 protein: CASSHRLSLIYEQYF. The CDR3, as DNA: TGTGCCAGCAGCCATAGACTATCTCTCATCTACGAGCAGTACTTC.

The CDR3 protein is CASSPRTSGRTSTDTQYF. The CDR3 bases are TGCGCCAGCAGCCCAAGGACTAGCGGGAGGACTAGCACAGATACGCAGTATTTT. The V and J genes are TRBV5-1 and TRBJ2-3; 14 positions agree with TRBD2. CDR3 length: 18 residues. Trimming at V came to 4 bases and at J to 0 bases, leaving 7 bases not matched to a gene. The germline V gene encodes CDR1 SGHRS and CDR2 YFSETQ.

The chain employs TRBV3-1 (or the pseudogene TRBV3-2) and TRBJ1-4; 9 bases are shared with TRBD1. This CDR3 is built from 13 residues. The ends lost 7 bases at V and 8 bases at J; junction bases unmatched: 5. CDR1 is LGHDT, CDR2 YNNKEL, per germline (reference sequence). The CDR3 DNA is TGTGCCAGCACACAGGGGGCTCCGGAAAAACTGTTTTTT. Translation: CASTQGAPEKLFF.

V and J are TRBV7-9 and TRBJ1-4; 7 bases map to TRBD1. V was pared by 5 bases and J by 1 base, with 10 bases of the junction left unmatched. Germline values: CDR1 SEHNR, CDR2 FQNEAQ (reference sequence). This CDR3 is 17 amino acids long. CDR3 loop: CASSAGATGLTNEKLFF. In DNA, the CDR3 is TGTGCCAGCAGCGCCGGGGCGACAGGGCTAACTAATGAAAAACTGTTTTTT.

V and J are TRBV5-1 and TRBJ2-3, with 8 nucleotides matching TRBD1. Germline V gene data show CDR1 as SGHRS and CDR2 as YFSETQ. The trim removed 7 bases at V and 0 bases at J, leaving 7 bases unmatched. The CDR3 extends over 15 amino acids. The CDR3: CASRSRDRSTDTQYF. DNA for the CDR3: TGCGCCAGCCGGAGCCGGGACAGGAGCACAGATACGCAGTATTTT.

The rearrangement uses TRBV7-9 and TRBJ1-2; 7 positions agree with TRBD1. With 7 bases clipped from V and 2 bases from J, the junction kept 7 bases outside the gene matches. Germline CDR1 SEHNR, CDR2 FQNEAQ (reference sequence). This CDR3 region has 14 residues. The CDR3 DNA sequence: TGTGCCAGCACCGCCGGGACAGAGAACTATGGCTACACCTTC. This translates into CASTAGTENYGYTF.

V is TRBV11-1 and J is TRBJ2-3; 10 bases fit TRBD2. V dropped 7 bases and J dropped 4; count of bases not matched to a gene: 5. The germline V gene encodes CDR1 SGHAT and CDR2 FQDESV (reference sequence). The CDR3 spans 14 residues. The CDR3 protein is CASTPSGSADTQYF. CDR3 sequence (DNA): TGTGCCAGCACGCCTAGCGGGAGCGCAGATACGCAGTATTTT.

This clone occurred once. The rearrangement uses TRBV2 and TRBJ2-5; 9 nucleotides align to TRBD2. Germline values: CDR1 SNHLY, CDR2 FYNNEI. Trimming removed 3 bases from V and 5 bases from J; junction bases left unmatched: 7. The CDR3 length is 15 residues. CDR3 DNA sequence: TGTGCCAGCAGTGATGGTCTAGCGGGAAGTGAGACCCAGTACTTC. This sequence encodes CASSDGLAGSETQYF.

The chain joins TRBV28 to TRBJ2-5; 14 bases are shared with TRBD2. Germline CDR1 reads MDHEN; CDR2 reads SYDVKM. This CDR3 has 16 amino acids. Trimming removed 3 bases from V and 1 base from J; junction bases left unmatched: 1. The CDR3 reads CASSFGLAGGQETQYF. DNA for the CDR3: TGTGCCAGCAGTTTTGGACTAGCGGGAGGCCAAGAGACCCAGTACTTC. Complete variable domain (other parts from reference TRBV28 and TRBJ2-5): DVKVTQSSRYLVKRTGEKVFLECVQDMDHENMFWYRQDPGLGLRLIYFSYDVKMKEKGDIPEGYSVSREKKERFSLILESASTNQTSMYLCASSFGLAGGQETQYFGPGTRLLVL.

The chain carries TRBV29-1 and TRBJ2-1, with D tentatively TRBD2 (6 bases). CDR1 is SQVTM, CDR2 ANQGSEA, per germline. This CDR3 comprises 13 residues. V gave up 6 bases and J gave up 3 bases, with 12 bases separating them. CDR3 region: CSVGSGVYNEQFF. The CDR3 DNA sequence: TGCAGCGTGGGTAGCGGAGTCTACAATGAGCAGTTCTTC.

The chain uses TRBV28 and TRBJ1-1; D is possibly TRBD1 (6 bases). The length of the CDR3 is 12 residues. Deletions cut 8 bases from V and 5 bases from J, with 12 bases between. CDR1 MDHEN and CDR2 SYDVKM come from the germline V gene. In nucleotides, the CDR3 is TGTGCCAGCGGGGGCCGGGTAACTGAAGCTTTCTTT. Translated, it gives CASGGRVTEAFF. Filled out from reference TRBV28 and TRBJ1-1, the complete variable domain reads DVKVTQSSRYLVKRTGEKVFLECVQDMDHENMFWYRQDPGLGLRLIYFSYDVKMKEKGDIPEGYSVSREKKERFSLILESASTNQTSMYLCASGGRVTEAFFGQGTRLTVV.

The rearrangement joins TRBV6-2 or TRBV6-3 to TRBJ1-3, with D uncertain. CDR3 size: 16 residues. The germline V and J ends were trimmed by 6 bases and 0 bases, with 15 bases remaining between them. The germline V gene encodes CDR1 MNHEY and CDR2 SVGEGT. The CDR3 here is CASSYFPPSSGNTIYF. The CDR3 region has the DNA TGTGCCAGCAGCTATTTCCCACCGAGCTCTGGAAACACCATATATTTT.

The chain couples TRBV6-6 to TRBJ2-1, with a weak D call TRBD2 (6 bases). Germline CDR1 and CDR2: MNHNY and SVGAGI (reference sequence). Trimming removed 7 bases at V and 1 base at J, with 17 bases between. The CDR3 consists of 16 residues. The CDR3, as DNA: TGTGCCAGCACCCAACGGCGGGATCCATCCTACAATGAGCAGTTCTTC. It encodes CASTQRRDPSYNEQFF.

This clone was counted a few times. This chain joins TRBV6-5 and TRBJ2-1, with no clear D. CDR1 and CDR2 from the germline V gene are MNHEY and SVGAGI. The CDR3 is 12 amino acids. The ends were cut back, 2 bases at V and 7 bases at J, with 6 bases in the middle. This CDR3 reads CASSYRANEQFF. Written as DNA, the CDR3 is TGTGCCAGCAGTTACCGAGCGAATGAGCAGTTCTTC.

This CDR3 is CASSPQEWVQETQYF. The CDR3 nucleotides read TGTGCCAGCTCACCGCAGGAATGGGTACAAGAGACCCAGTACTTC. This chain connects TRBV18 to TRBJ2-5; no clear D. The CDR3 loop spans 15 amino acids. V lost 3 bases and J 2 bases, leaving 13 bases between the germline ends. CDR1 is KGHSH, CDR2 LQKENI, per germline.

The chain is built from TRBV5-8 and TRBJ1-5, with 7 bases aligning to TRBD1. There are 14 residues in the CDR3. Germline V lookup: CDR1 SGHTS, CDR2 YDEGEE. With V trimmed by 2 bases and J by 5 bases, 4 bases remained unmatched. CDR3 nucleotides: TGTGCCAGCAGCTTTGGAACAGGGGATCAGCCCCAGCATTTT. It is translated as CASSFGTGDQPQHF.

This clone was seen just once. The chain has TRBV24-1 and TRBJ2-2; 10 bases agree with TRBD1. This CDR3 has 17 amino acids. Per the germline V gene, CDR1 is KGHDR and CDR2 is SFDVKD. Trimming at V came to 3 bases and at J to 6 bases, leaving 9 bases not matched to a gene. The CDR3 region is CATSDPPGQGTAGELFF. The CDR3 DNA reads TGTGCCACCAGTGATCCACCGGGACAGGGGACAGCCGGGGAGCTGTTTTTT.

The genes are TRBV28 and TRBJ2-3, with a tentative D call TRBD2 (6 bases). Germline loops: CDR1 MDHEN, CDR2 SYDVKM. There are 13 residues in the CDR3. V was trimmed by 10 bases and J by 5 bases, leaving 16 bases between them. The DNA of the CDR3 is TGTGCCACCACCACGGGAGTAGAAGATACGCAGTATTTT. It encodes CATTTGVEDTQYF.

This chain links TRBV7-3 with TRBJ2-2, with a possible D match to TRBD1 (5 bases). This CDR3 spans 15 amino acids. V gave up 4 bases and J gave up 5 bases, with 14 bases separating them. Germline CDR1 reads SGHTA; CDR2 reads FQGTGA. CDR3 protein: CASSSVQGFTGELFF. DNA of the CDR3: TGTGCCAGCAGCTCTGTGCAGGGCTTTACCGGGGAGCTGTTTTTT.

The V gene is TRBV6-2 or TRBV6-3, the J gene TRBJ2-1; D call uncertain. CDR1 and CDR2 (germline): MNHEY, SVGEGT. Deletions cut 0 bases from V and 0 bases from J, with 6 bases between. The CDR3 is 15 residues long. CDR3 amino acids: CASSYSLSSYNEQFF. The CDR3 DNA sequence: TGTGCCAGCAGTTACTCGCTCAGCTCCTACAATGAGCAGTTCTTC.